The next 8 T cell receptor beta chains were all read from a single sample in a study of blood T cell repertoires in COVID-19. The data were produced by immunoSEQ multiplex PCR, yet TCRdb's version contains in-frame clones alone and is incomplete. The sample has under 300,000 clones, 82% seen once. Sequencing was carried out using PBMCs or T cells enriched from blood (not recorded which). These receptors were obtained from a man in his forties who had recovered from COVID-19.

The chain carries TRBV25-1 and TRBJ2-1; D ambiguous. This CDR3 is built from 12 residues. The ends were cut back, 4 bases at V and 4 bases at J, with 5 bases in the middle. CDR1 and CDR2 from the germline V gene are MGHDK and SYGVNS. CDR3 loop: CASSARYNEQFF. Written as DNA, the CDR3 is TGTGCCAGCAGTGCGAGGTACAATGAGCAGTTCTTC.

The chain employs TRBV3-1 (or the pseudogene TRBV3-2) and TRBJ1-2; D unresolved. The length of the CDR3 is 15 residues. V lost 1 base and J lost 3, with 12 bases in between. Germline V lookup: CDR1 LGHDT, CDR2 YNNKEL (reference sequence). The CDR3 nucleotides are TGTGCCAGCAGCCAAGCGCACCAGGCACACTATGGCTACACCTTC. Protein sequence: CASSQAHQAHYGYTF.

This clone was counted a few times. This chain joins TRBV10-3 and TRBJ2-2; D not resolved. The CDR3 totals 13 residues. V lost 6 bases, J lost 6 bases, and 11 bases lay in between. CDR1 and CDR2 (germline): ENHRY, SYGVKD. In DNA, the CDR3 is TGTGCCATCAGGCCACGAGAGGCCGGGGAGCTGTTTTTT. It codes for CAIRPREAGELFF.

The V call is TRBV28, the J call TRBJ2-3; D uncertain. Germline CDR1 MDHEN, CDR2 SYDVKM. The CDR3 length is 13 residues. Trimming shortened V by 5 bases and J by 3 bases, and 9 bases separated the two germline ends. For the CDR3, the DNA is TGTGCCAGCAGTCGCGTGATGACAGATACGCAGTATTTT. This translates into CASSRVMTDTQYF.

CDR3 nucleotide sequence: TGCAGCGTTAAACCGAATACAGGGGCCGGGAAATCTGGAAACACCATATATTTT. Amino acid sequence: CSVKPNTGAGKSGNTIYF. The chain is built from TRBV29-1 and TRBJ1-3, with 7 nucleotides matching TRBD1. Unmatched junction bases numbered 17, after V lost 5 bases and J lost 1 base. The CDR3 contains 18 residues. CDR1 SQVTM and CDR2 ANQGSEA come from the germline V gene.

In DNA, the CDR3 is TGTGCCAGCAGCTTAAGAGGCAGGGGCTACGAGCAGTACTTC. Translated, it gives CASSLRGRGYEQYF. The rearrangement joins TRBV7-3 to TRBJ2-7, with a weak D call TRBD1 (6 bases). The CDR3 runs to 14 residues. Germline-derived CDR1 and CDR2 are SGHTA and FQGTGA. V shed 1 base and J shed 3 bases, with 10 bases lying between them.

This chain joins TRBV5-4 and TRBJ2-3, with TRBD2 as a possible D gene (5 bases). The CDR3 is 14 residues long. Looked up from germline, CDR1 is SGHNT and CDR2 is YYREEE (reference sequence). V gave up 4 bases and J gave up 6 bases, with 15 bases separating them. Written as DNA, the CDR3 is TGTGCCAGCAGCCCGGTCCCAGCGGCCGATACGCAGTATTTT. It is translated as CASSPVPAADTQYF.

The rearrangement uses TRBV5-1 and TRBJ2-5; TRBD2 matches 9 bases. Per the germline V gene, CDR1 is SGHRS and CDR2 is YFSETQ. CDR3 length: 17 amino acids. V trimming: 2 bases; J trimming: 2 bases; junction bases outside the gene matches: 10. The CDR3 nucleotides read TGCGCCAGCAGCTTCCCTCAAGCGGGGGGTCGGCAAGAGACCCAGTACTTC. Translated, it gives CASSFPQAGGRQETQYF.